This T cell receptor beta chain is from a study of CD8+ T cells in alopecia areata. Background on the study: Graft recipients were approximately 7-10-week-old female C3H/HeJ mice, and donor skin originated from approximately 6-13-month-old C3H/HeJ mice with spontaneous alopecia. Findings and caveats of the study: For lesional scalp, especially alopecia totalis/universalis, clonality was higher than in normal scalp. Sharing of TCRs across patients appeared less clear than in mice, possibly for HLA-related reasons.

This clone was seen only a few times. Its antigen is currently unknown. The germline and genes are mouse ones. The read terminates 4 residues before the CDR3 end, so the remaining end is supplied by the germline J gene. This same CDR3 is encoded by further DNA sequences in the sample. Germline lookup yields CDR1 FNHDT and CDR2 SITEND (reference sequence). CDR3 length equals 14 residues. V shed 1 base and J 3 bases; nucleotides not matched to a gene: 3. Cells from pooled cutaneous lymph nodes were sorted by CD4, CD8alpha, NKG2D, NKG2ACE and other markers. Reverse transcribed after extraction, RNA yielded cDNA as the sequencing template. Only in-frame clones appear in the TCRdb table, and some are missing; sequencing was by immunoSEQ multiplex PCR. The specimen has 200,000 to 300,000 clones, none found just once.

J is TRBJ2-7 and V is TRBV19; 8 positions agree with TRBD2. The sequence came from a C3H/HeJ mouse with alopecia areata. The strain's MHC: H2-k. Source material: CD4+ T cells sorted from a lymph node. CDR3 DNA, as far as it was read: TGTGCCAGCAGTATACGAACTGGGGGCTAT. It specifies CASSIRTGGY. The entire CDR3 reads CASSIRTGGYEQYF.